This TCR beta chain was recorded in a study of T-cell memory formation after mild COVID-19. Using its own MiXCR run on the 5' RACE reads, TCRdb lists one record per CDR3 protein. The sample yields almost 550,000 distinct CDR3 sequences, about 20% seen once. The CDR3 is 13 amino acids. Germline V gives CDR1 LNHNV, CDR2 YYDKDF (reference sequence). V dropped 5 bases and J dropped 9 bases, with 14 bases sitting between them. This clonotype has a handful of counts. The TCR was taken from an adult woman who had mild COVID-19 (a few samples of this study predate the infection). Cell type and time point are not known. The material sequenced was PBMCs or a T cell subset sorted from them (not recorded which). The chain couples TRBV15 to TRBJ2-1; D is unclear. The CDR3 DNA is TGTGCCACCAGCCGTCACACTGTGGGTGAGCAGTTCTTC. Translation gives CATSRHTVGEQFF.